This TCR beta chain was profiled in a study of CD8 T cells in Susac syndrome (dated by TCRdb to about 2019). Describing the broader study: Repertoire sequencing was used to test whether CD8+ T cell activation and differentiation in Susac syndrome was antigen driven.

Points on this clonotype: Its antigen remains unidentified. Per-nucleotide qualities are absent, and no much larger clonotype sits a single base away.

High-throughput TCR beta sequencing profiled peripheral blood CD8+ and CD4+ T cells from healthy donors, Susac syndrome patients and multiple sclerosis patients. The multiple sclerosis controls were treatment-naive patients whose relapsing-remitting disease, either stable or active, fulfilled the revised McDonald criteria. Bulk CD8+ and CD4+ T cells were purified magnetically by negative isolation, whereas CD8+ TEMRA cells were enriched by FACS. Blood was drawn into EDTA tubes, processed within 24 hours, and PBMCs were isolated by density gradient centrifugation. PBMCs intended for TCR sequencing were cryopreserved in liquid nitrogen and thawed later in a water bath at 37 degrees C. The sorted or isolated CD4+, CD8+ and CD8+ TEMRA cells reached a purity of at least 90%. RNA was extracted using the RNeasy kit, and about 0.45 to 1 ug of the RNA was reverse transcribed with random hexamers. The immunoSEQ multiplex PCR assay, covering 54 Vbeta and 13 Jbeta segments, was used to amplify TCR beta CDR3 regions. PCR amplification bias was corrected using a synthetic template baseline for primer optimization and computational correction. On the study's bioinformatics: Reads were annotated to V, D and J genes per IMGT and analyzed with immunoSEQ Analyzer, keeping only productive sequences. Clonality was calculated as one minus the Shannon entropy normalized by log2 of the number of productive unique sequences. For each patient and control, public and private clones were evaluated among the 100 most prevalent clones. Clones were defined as Susac-specific if absent from the healthy and MS cohorts, from more than 900 published viral clones and from other ImmuneACCESS disease sequences. Clones were called with MiXCR by TCRdb after fastp trimmed the public reads at Q25, and only in-frame beta chains were retained. For every CDR3 protein sequence, its rows merge into one entry that carries the most common genes and DNA. TCRdb, not the authors, supplied the V and J calls. This sample holds approximately 230,000 distinct CDR3 sequences; just over 90% were observed only once. The top ten constitute 0.065% to 0.075% of the sample.

What the research found in general, with its limitations: The number of individuals in the TCR sequencing and HLA analysis was recognized as being relatively small.

CDR1 MNHEY and CDR2 SMNVEV are derived from the germline V gene (reference sequence). The CDR3 numbers 14 residues from cysteine through phenylalanine. Of all the DNA, just the CDR3 is kept, 42 bases in frame from base 1. Deletion took 5 bases off V and 2 bases off J, with a span of 13 bases between the germline ends. Material: CD4+ T cells from PBMCs. The TCR sequence derives from a human donor with multiple sclerosis. Rearrangement joined TRBV27 to TRBJ2-7; the D gene is possibly TRBD1 or TRBD2, with 5 bases matching each. The bases are TGTGCCAGCAGTGCCCACGGGGCAACCTACGAGCAGTACTTC. This yields the protein CASSAHGATYEQYF.